This T cell receptor beta chain derives from a study of blood T cell repertoires in COVID-19. At the level of the study: The United States, Italy and Spain supplied acute and convalescent COVID-19 samples.

Per germline, CDR1 WNHNN and CDR2 SYGVQD (reference sequence). Unmatched junction bases numbered 3, after V lost 3 bases and J lost 7 bases. The CDR3 is 14 residues long. This clone occurred once. Clinical history as reported by participants underpinned cohort assignment. Per the original methods: Cell counts per sample came from amplifying reference gene primers. Method: immunoSEQ multiplex PCR; TCRdb's copy keeps in-frame clones and lacks some. D and trimming were read from the DNA, whereas the V and J calls and clone size are those reported in that table. Altogether 300,000 to 350,000 clones are present, around nine tenths being singletons, with the ten largest covering approximately 1%.

The specimen sequenced was PBMCs or T cells enriched from blood (not recorded which). The chain joins TRBV10-1 to TRBJ2-1, with TRBD2 identical over 10 bases. The TCR sequence derives from a woman in her twenties or thirties who had been exposed to COVID-19. The CDR3 is CASSEAGGPNEQFF. In nucleotides, the CDR3 is TGCGCCAGCAGTGAAGCGGGAGGGCCGAATGAGCAGTTCTTC.